A selection of T cell receptor beta chains follows, all from one sample in a study of T cells after yellow fever vaccination. TCRdb processed the 5' RACE reads anew with MiXCR; each CDR3 protein has one entry. The sample lists 280,000 or so distinct CDR3 sequences, roughly 8.7% occurring once. Sequenced material: CD4+ T cells sorted from PBMCs, taken 5 days after the yellow fever booster vaccination. These receptors were obtained from a man aged 18 to 35 who received the YFV17D yellow fever vaccine. CDR3s include the opening cysteine and the closing phenylalanine or tryptophan. Fields, in order: J gene, V gene, D gene, clone size, CDR3 protein, CDR3 DNA. A D gene is named only where the DNA matches it firmly. Rows may omit the clone size; those that give it use once, few, many or a size class.

j_gene: TRBJ2-5; v_gene: TRBV20-1; d_gene: -; abundance: few; CDR3aa: CSARDSRIPQYF; CDR3nt: TGCAGTGCTAGGGACTCTCGGATACCCCAGTACTTC
j_gene: TRBJ2-5; v_gene: TRBV9; d_gene: -; abundance: many; CDR3aa: CASSVEDSQETQYF; CDR3nt: TGTGCCAGCAGCGTAGAGGACTCCCAAGAGACCCAGTACTTC
j_gene: TRBJ2-3; v_gene: TRBV6-2/TRBV6-3; d_gene: -; abundance: few; CDR3aa: CASSFQGNTDTQYF; CDR3nt: TGTGCCAGCAGTTTCCAGGGGAATACAGATACGCAGTATTTT
j_gene: TRBJ2-4; v_gene: TRBV5-4; d_gene: -; abundance: -; CDR3aa: CASSPPPGRGVAKNIQYF; CDR3nt: TGTGCCAGCAGCCCCCCCCCCGGGCGGGGTGTGGCCAAAAACATTCAGTACTTC
j_gene: TRBJ1-2; v_gene: TRBV12-3/TRBV12-4; d_gene: -; abundance: -; CDR3aa: CASSFPGSFGGYTF; CDR3nt: TGTGCCAGCAGTTTTCCAGGGTCCTTCGGCGGCTACACCTTC
j_gene: TRBJ2-2; v_gene: TRBV7-8; d_gene: -; abundance: many; CDR3aa: CASSLRSRELFF; CDR3nt: TGTGCCAGCAGCTTACGCAGCCGGGAGCTGTTTTTT
j_gene: TRBJ2-5; v_gene: TRBV10-3; d_gene: TRBD1; abundance: many; CDR3aa: CAISAGTVVGTQYF; CDR3nt: TGTGCCATCAGTGCCGGGACAGTCGTTGGGACCCAGTACTTC
j_gene: TRBJ2-3; v_gene: TRBV12-3/TRBV12-4; d_gene: TRBD2; abundance: many; CDR3aa: CASSSRGLNTQYF; CDR3nt: TGTGCCAGCAGTTCGCGGGGGTTGAATACGCAGTATTTT
j_gene: TRBJ2-6; v_gene: TRBV6-5; d_gene: TRBD1; abundance: few; CDR3aa: CASINPGQEFSGANVLTF; CDR3nt: TGTGCCAGCATTAACCCGGGACAGGAGTTCTCTGGGGCCAACGTCCTGACTTTC
j_gene: TRBJ1-1; v_gene: TRBV18; d_gene: -; abundance: -; CDR3aa: CASSPNRVVTEAFF; CDR3nt: TGTGCCAGCTCACCGAACAGGGTTGTGACTGAAGCTTTCTTT
j_gene: TRBJ2-7; v_gene: TRBV5-1; d_gene: -; abundance: many; CDR3aa: CASSYTGSPGDEQYF; CDR3nt: TGCGCCAGCAGCTACACAGGGTCCCCCGGAGACGAGCAGTACTTC
j_gene: TRBJ2-2; v_gene: TRBV3-1; d_gene: -; abundance: few; CDR3aa: CASSQDPGELFF; CDR3nt: TGTGCCAGCAGCCAAGATCCCGGGGAGCTGTTTTTT
j_gene: TRBJ1-4; v_gene: TRBV6-1; d_gene: -; abundance: many; CDR3aa: CASSEGRFRAEKLFF; CDR3nt: TGTGCCAGCAGTGAAGGCAGATTCCGGGCCGAAAAACTGTTTTTT
j_gene: TRBJ2-2; v_gene: TRBV7-6; d_gene: -; abundance: few; CDR3aa: CASSSGGTMAGELFF; CDR3nt: TGTGCCAGCAGCTCCGGGGGTACGATGGCCGGGGAGCTGTTTTTT
j_gene: TRBJ2-1; v_gene: TRBV6-5; d_gene: TRBD1; abundance: many; CDR3aa: CASSRGTGNYNEQFF; CDR3nt: TGTGCCAGCAGCCGAGGGACAGGGAACTACAATGAGCAGTTCTTC
j_gene: TRBJ2-3; v_gene: TRBV18; d_gene: -; abundance: -; CDR3aa: CASSPLGGVSDTQYF; CDR3nt: TGTGCCAGCTCACCACTCGGCGGAGTTTCGGATACGCAGTATTTT
j_gene: TRBJ1-5; v_gene: TRBV30; d_gene: -; abundance: -; CDR3aa: CAWSVHPNQPQHF; CDR3nt: TGTGCCTGGAGTGTTCACCCGAATCAGCCCCAGCATTTT
j_gene: TRBJ1-1; v_gene: TRBV18; d_gene: TRBD1; abundance: few; CDR3aa: CASSPTGDTEAFF; CDR3nt: TGTGCCAGCTCACCGACAGGGGACACTGAAGCTTTCTTT
j_gene: TRBJ2-5; v_gene: TRBV5-5; d_gene: -; abundance: -; CDR3aa: CASRLTGLETQYF; CDR3nt: TGTGCCAGCAGGTTGACAGGATTGGAGACCCAGTACTTC
j_gene: TRBJ2-3; v_gene: TRBV24-1; d_gene: -; abundance: -; CDR3aa: CATSSQGGSDTQYF; CDR3nt: TGTGCCACCAGCAGTCAGGGAGGCTCAGATACGCAGTATTTT
j_gene: TRBJ1-4; v_gene: TRBV20-1; d_gene: TRBD1; abundance: -; CDR3aa: CSADGQGEKLFF; CDR3nt: TGCAGTGCCGACGGACAGGGTGAAAAACTGTTTTTT
j_gene: TRBJ1-2; v_gene: TRBV9; d_gene: -; abundance: -; CDR3aa: CASSAGLDYGYTF; CDR3nt: TGTGCCAGCAGTGCAGGATTGGACTATGGCTACACCTTC
j_gene: TRBJ2-5; v_gene: TRBV5-1; d_gene: TRBD2; abundance: few; CDR3aa: CASSSGTSQETQYF; CDR3nt: TGCGCCAGCAGCAGCGGGACTTCCCAAGAGACCCAGTACTTC
j_gene: TRBJ2-3; v_gene: TRBV3-1; d_gene: TRBD1; abundance: few; CDR3aa: CASTRDRGQVTDTQYF; CDR3nt: TGTGCCAGCACCAGGGACAGGGGGCAGGTCACAGATACGCAGTATTTT
j_gene: TRBJ1-6; v_gene: TRBV20-1; d_gene: -; abundance: -; CDR3aa: CSARGGGSPLHF; CDR3nt: TGCAGTGCTAGGGGGGGGGGATCACCCCTCCACTTT
j_gene: TRBJ1-4; v_gene: TRBV5-1; d_gene: -; abundance: -; CDR3aa: CASSWGGPSNEKLFF; CDR3nt: TGCGCCAGCAGCTGGGGGGGGCCCTCTAATGAAAAACTGTTTTTT
j_gene: TRBJ2-3; v_gene: TRBV20-1; d_gene: -; abundance: -; CDR3aa: CSAHRADTQYF; CDR3nt: TGCAGTGCACATAGGGCAGATACGCAGTATTTT
j_gene: TRBJ2-1; v_gene: TRBV21-1; d_gene: -; abundance: -; CDR3aa: CASSTPLQGKGNEQFF; CDR3nt: TGTGCCAGCAGCACCCCTTTGCAGGGTAAGGGTAATGAGCAGTTCTTC
j_gene: TRBJ2-3; v_gene: TRBV6-5; d_gene: TRBD2; abundance: -; CDR3aa: CASSEPFTSATQYF; CDR3nt: TGTGCCAGCAGCGAACCCTTTACTAGCGCTACGCAGTATTTT
j_gene: TRBJ2-2; v_gene: TRBV30; d_gene: -; abundance: -; CDR3aa: CAWSRGRDTGELFF; CDR3nt: TGTGCCTGGAGTCGTGGCAGGGATACCGGGGAGCTGTTTTTT
j_gene: TRBJ2-2; v_gene: TRBV4-1; d_gene: -; abundance: -; CDR3aa: CASSQSGGGPTGELFF; CDR3nt: TGCGCCAGCAGCCAGAGTGGGGGGGGCCCCACCGGGGAGCTGTTTTTT
j_gene: TRBJ1-1; v_gene: TRBV2; d_gene: -; abundance: few; CDR3aa: CASKPWRPNTEAFF; CDR3nt: TGTGCCAGCAAGCCGTGGCGTCCGAACACTGAAGCTTTCTTT
j_gene: TRBJ2-7; v_gene: TRBV30; d_gene: -; abundance: -; CDR3aa: CAWDSLGHEQYF; CDR3nt: TGTGCCTGGGACTCCCTGGGGCACGAGCAGTACTTC
j_gene: TRBJ1-1; v_gene: TRBV4-1; d_gene: TRBD1; abundance: few; CDR3aa: CASSPDRGSHMNTEAFF; CDR3nt: TGCGCCAGCAGCCCGGACAGGGGTTCACACATGAACACTGAAGCTTTCTTT
j_gene: TRBJ2-1; v_gene: TRBV4-3; d_gene: -; abundance: many; CDR3aa: CASSQDQGKISYNEQFF; CDR3nt: TGCGCCAGCAGCCAAGATCAAGGCAAAATCTCCTACAATGAGCAGTTCTTC
j_gene: TRBJ2-1; v_gene: TRBV7-3; d_gene: -; abundance: -; CDR3aa: CASSLGVIAYNEQFF; CDR3nt: TGTGCCAGCAGCTTAGGCGTAATCGCCTACAATGAGCAGTTCTTC
j_gene: TRBJ1-3; v_gene: TRBV28; d_gene: -; abundance: -; CDR3aa: CASTPAKSVGNTIYF; CDR3nt: TGTGCCAGCACGCCAGCGAAATCAGTTGGAAACACCATATATTTT
j_gene: TRBJ1-5; v_gene: TRBV20-1; d_gene: -; abundance: many; CDR3aa: CSASHSPKQPQHF; CDR3nt: TGCAGTGCTAGCCATAGCCCTAAGCAGCCCCAGCATTTT
j_gene: TRBJ2-5; v_gene: TRBV11-2; d_gene: TRBD2; abundance: few; CDR3aa: CASSLGGLAVFKETQYF; CDR3nt: TGTGCCAGCAGCCTAGGGGGACTAGCGGTTTTTAAGGAGACCCAGTACTTC
j_gene: TRBJ1-2; v_gene: TRBV18; d_gene: -; abundance: -; CDR3aa: CASSVRFSGGYTF; CDR3nt: TGTGCCAGCTCGGTCCGTTTCAGCGGTGGCTACACCTTC
j_gene: TRBJ2-5; v_gene: TRBV5-1; d_gene: TRBD2; abundance: few; CDR3aa: CASSFEGSLAGATYQETQYF; CDR3nt: TGCGCCAGCAGCTTCGAGGGATCACTAGCGGGGGCGACGTACCAAGAGACCCAGTACTTC
j_gene: TRBJ1-2; v_gene: TRBV7-2; d_gene: -; abundance: many; CDR3aa: CASSFTAGYGYTF; CDR3nt: TGTGCCAGCAGCTTTACCGCGGGATATGGCTACACCTTC
j_gene: TRBJ2-7; v_gene: TRBV12-5; d_gene: TRBD1; abundance: few; CDR3aa: CASGLPTHRGRYEQYF; CDR3nt: TGTGCTAGTGGTTTGCCAACCCACAGGGGACGGTACGAGCAGTACTTC
j_gene: TRBJ2-1; v_gene: TRBV6-1; d_gene: -; abundance: few; CDR3aa: CASSDVGVASYNEQFF; CDR3nt: TGTGCCAGCAGTGACGTTGGCGTGGCCTCCTACAATGAGCAGTTCTTC
j_gene: TRBJ2-6; v_gene: TRBV5-5; d_gene: -; abundance: many; CDR3aa: CASSVYGANVLTF; CDR3nt: TGTGCCAGCAGCGTTTACGGGGCCAACGTCCTGACTTTC
j_gene: TRBJ2-5; v_gene: TRBV20-1; d_gene: -; abundance: few; CDR3aa: CSAPTSTETQYF; CDR3nt: TGCAGTGCTCCGACTAGTACAGAGACCCAGTACTTC
j_gene: TRBJ2-3; v_gene: TRBV12-3/TRBV12-4; d_gene: -; abundance: few; CDR3aa: CASSPTGTWDTQYF; CDR3nt: TGTGCCAGCAGCCCAACAGGGACCTGGGATACGCAGTATTTT
j_gene: TRBJ2-3; v_gene: TRBV3-1; d_gene: -; abundance: few; CDR3aa: CASSQLDTQYF; CDR3nt: TGTGCCAGCAGCCAACTGGACACGCAGTATTTT
j_gene: TRBJ1-1; v_gene: TRBV7-8; d_gene: -; abundance: -; CDR3aa: CASSSGGGGENTEAFF; CDR3nt: TGTGCCAGCAGCTCTGGGGGGGGCGGAGAGAACACTGAAGCTTTCTTT
j_gene: TRBJ2-7; v_gene: TRBV4-3; d_gene: TRBD1; abundance: few; CDR3aa: CASSQGRTGNTRQYF; CDR3nt: TGCGCCAGCAGCCAAGGTAGGACAGGGAATACGAGGCAGTACTTC
j_gene: TRBJ1-5; v_gene: TRBV7-6; d_gene: -; abundance: few; CDR3aa: CASSLARVDGPQHF; CDR3nt: TGTGCCAGCAGCTTAGCGAGAGTGGACGGACCCCAGCATTTT
j_gene: TRBJ2-5; v_gene: TRBV5-1; d_gene: -; abundance: -; CDR3aa: CASSFASQETQYF; CDR3nt: TGCGCCAGCAGCTTCGCTTCGCAAGAGACCCAGTACTTC
j_gene: TRBJ2-1; v_gene: TRBV6-2/TRBV6-3; d_gene: -; abundance: few; CDR3aa: CASSAAYGQFF; CDR3nt: TGTGCCAGCAGTGCGGCGTATGGGCAGTTCTTC
j_gene: TRBJ2-2; v_gene: TRBV28; d_gene: TRBD2; abundance: -; CDR3aa: CASRTSGSVNTGELFF; CDR3nt: TGTGCCAGTAGGACTAGCGGGAGCGTTAACACCGGGGAGCTGTTTTTT
j_gene: TRBJ2-4; v_gene: TRBV5-1; d_gene: TRBD1; abundance: -; CDR3aa: CASSLRGGVENIQYF; CDR3nt: TGCGCCAGCAGCTTGCGAGGGGGCGTGGAAAACATTCAGTACTTC
j_gene: TRBJ1-2; v_gene: TRBV18; d_gene: -; abundance: -; CDR3aa: CASSLQDDYGYTF; CDR3nt: TGTGCCAGCTCCCTGCAGGATGACTATGGCTACACCTTC
j_gene: TRBJ1-5; v_gene: TRBV20-1; d_gene: -; abundance: -; CDR3aa: CSASWSSQGDQPQHF; CDR3nt: TGCAGTGCTAGCTGGTCCTCGCAGGGCGATCAGCCCCAGCATTTT
j_gene: TRBJ1-2; v_gene: TRBV5-1; d_gene: -; abundance: -; CDR3aa: CASSLGQREGYTF; CDR3nt: TGCGCCAGCAGCTTGGGACAGCGGGAGGGCTACACCTTC